This T cell receptor (beta chain) was recovered during a study of T cell responses to AZD1222 COVID-19 vaccine. Study-level points and caveats: White British donors predominated, females outnumbered males, and clonal diversity was possibly underestimated. Vaccine-related CD4 TCRs covered spike, predominating at 160-218 and 743-854.

Here immunoSEQ multiplex PCR was the method, and the copy in TCRdb shows in-frame clones only, minus some. The sample consists of roughly 54,000 clones, more than 80% of them appearing once. Deletions cut 7 bases from V and 0 bases from J, with 9 bases between. Germline V gene lookup returns CDR1 MRHNA and CDR2 SNTAGT. This CDR3 has 13 residues. As concerns this clone: Its specificity is unknown.

The sample here was peripheral blood, taken 28 days after the second AZD1222 dose. J is TRBJ1-1 and V is TRBV6-4, with D unresolved. The clonotype was recovered from an adult who received the AZD1222 COVID-19 vaccine. The CDR3: CASNAGMNTEAFF. The DNA for the CDR3 is TGTGCCAGCAATGCCGGAATGAACACTGAAGCTTTCTTT.